Presented here are 10 T cell receptor beta chains from one specimen sequenced in a study of blood T cell repertoires in COVID-19. Clones were sequenced by immunoSEQ multiplex PCR, and TCRdb holds only the in-frame ones, with some missing. This table holds some 260,000 clones, over 80% found once. The sample consisted of peripheral blood. The receptors were sampled from an older woman with COVID-19, enrolled during active disease.

The chain carries TRBV7-8 and TRBJ2-7, with 7 bases fitting TRBD2. V lost 4 bases and J lost 3; bases outside the gene matches: 6. This CDR3 has 14 residues. Germline V gene lookup returns CDR1 SGHVS and CDR2 FQNEAQ. Here the CDR3 reads CASSSGLGNYEQYF. CDR3 DNA sequence: TGTGCCAGCAGCTCAGGACTAGGGAACTACGAGCAGTACTTC.

The chain joins TRBV28 to TRBJ1-5, with D uncertain. Trimming cost V 6 bases and J 0 bases, with 12 bases left between them. CDR1 is MDHEN, CDR2 SYDVKM, per germline. This CDR3 has 15 residues. CDR3 region: CASSKAGYSNQPQHF. CDR3 sequence (DNA): TGTGCCAGCAGCAAAGCGGGGTATAGCAATCAGCCCCAGCATTTT.

V and J are TRBV27 and TRBJ2-3, with TRBD1 matching 9 bases. Germline V lookup: CDR1 MNHEY, CDR2 SMNVEV (reference sequence). The CDR3 has 18 amino acids. With V trimmed by 7 bases and J by 0 bases, 14 bases remained unmatched. The CDR3 here is CASTLGQGKFKSTDTQYF. In nucleotides, the CDR3 is TGTGCCAGCACCCTTGGACAGGGGAAGTTCAAAAGCACAGATACGCAGTATTTT.

This clone was seen just once. The chain combines TRBV19 with TRBJ1-3, with 9 bases matching TRBD1. Germline CDR1 and CDR2: LNHDA and SQIVND (reference sequence). The length of the CDR3 is 16 residues. The J segment lost 4 bases and the V segment lost 1 base, leaving 5 bases of the junction unmatched. The chain's CDR3 is CASSIVGQGPGNTIYF. The CDR3 DNA reads as TGTGCCAGTAGTATAGTAGGACAGGGGCCGGGAAACACCATATATTTT.

This rearrangement joins TRBV7-3 to TRBJ2-3; 8 nucleotides align to TRBD2. Losses at the gene ends were 6 bases for V and 2 bases for J; bases not matched to a gene: 7. The CDR3 contains 15 residues. CDR1 and CDR2 from the germline V gene are SGHTA and FQGTGA. Written as DNA, the CDR3 is TGTGCCAGCAGTTCGGGGGGGAGAGCCACAGATACGCAGTATTTT. Its protein product is CASSSGGRATDTQYF. The variable domain in full, completed from reference TRBV7-3 and TRBJ2-3, reads GAGVSQTPSNKVTEKGKYVELRCDPISGHTALYWYRQSLGQGPEFLIYFQGTGAADDSGLPNDRFFAVRPEGSVSTLKIQRTERGDSAVYLCASSSGGRATDTQYFGPGTRLTVL.

The rearrangement links TRBV2 to TRBJ2-3, with 7 bases that match TRBD2. CDR1 is SNHLY, CDR2 FYNNEI, per germline. The J segment lost 0 bases and the V segment lost 11 bases, leaving 8 bases of the junction unmatched. This CDR3 contains 14 residues. The CDR3 DNA reads TGTGCCGGGAGAAGCGGGATCAGCACAGATACGCAGTATTTT. Translated, it gives CAGRSGISTDTQYF.

The chain has TRBV7-9 and TRBJ1-1, with TRBD1 as a possible D gene (6 bases). Trimming removed 8 bases at V and 3 bases at J, with 19 bases between. The germline CDR1 and CDR2 sequences are SEHNR and FQNEAQ (reference sequence). The CDR3 is made up of 15 amino acids. CDR3 nucleotide sequence: TGTGCCAGCCGTAGGGGGATAGGTTTGGACACTGAAGCTTTCTTT. It codes for CASRRGIGLDTEAFF.

V and J are TRBV24-1 and TRBJ2-7; 9 bases agree with TRBD1. CDR3 size: 14 residues. CDR1 is KGHDR and CDR2 is SFDVKD in the germline V gene. J gave up 2 bases and V 8 bases, and 6 bases lay outside the gene matches. In DNA, the CDR3 is TGTGCCACCATGGGGGACAGGGAGCCCTACGAGCAGTACTTC. This translates into CATMGDREPYEQYF.

The chain carries TRBV7-2 and TRBJ1-2; unclear D gene. The V gene's germline CDR1 is SGHTA and CDR2 FQGNSA. There are 13 residues in the CDR3. Trimming stripped 4 bases from V and 7 bases from J, with 13 bases between. CDR3 protein: CASSSYISPGYTF. CDR3 bases: TGTGCCAGCAGCTCTTACATATCCCCTGGCTACACCTTC.

The V call is TRBV21-1, the J call TRBJ1-5; TRBD1 is the table's D call, not checked against the DNA. TRBV21-1 is a pseudogene locus. This CDR3 is built from 18 residues. This CDR3 reads CASSTEGRGWWGNQPQHF. The CDR3 nucleotides read TGTGCCAGCAGCACCGAGGGCAGGGGCTGGTGGGGCAATCAGCCCCAGCATTTT.